What follows are 6 T cell receptor beta chains derived from one specimen sequenced in a study of CD8 T cells in ankylosing spondylitis. Study conclusions and caveats: Characteristic, it appeared, of ankylosing spondylitis blood was a TCR beta motif of eight highly homologous variants.

No cognate antigen is known for these TCRs. One entry per CDR3 protein, called by TCRdb with MiXCR from the 5' RACE reads. The table lists more than 500,000 distinct CDR3 sequences, over 4% of them singletons, with roughly 3.5% in the top ten. The sequenced sample consisted of blood, either unsorted or a sorted T cell fraction (not recorded which). The receptor set was obtained from a male donor with ankylosing spondylitis.

There are many counts of this clonotype. The chain links TRBV29-1 to TRBJ1-4; D not resolved. The CDR3 covers 13 residues. V shed 0 bases and J shed 10 bases, with 12 bases lying between them. CDR1 and CDR2 (germline): SQVTM, ANQGSEA. CDR3 bases: TGCAGCGTTGAAGATTGGGCGGGATCAAAACTGTTTTTT. Residues: CSVEDWAGSKLFF.

This clonotype was seen ten or more times. This chain connects TRBV7-2 to TRBJ2-1, with D possibly being TRBD2 (6 bases). This CDR3 comprises 13 residues. Trimming shortened V by 1 base and J by 9 bases, and 10 bases separated the two germline ends. Per germline, CDR1 SGHTA and CDR2 FQGNSA. The CDR3 DNA is TGTGCCAGCAGCTTAGGACTAGGAGGTGAGCAGTTCTTC. The encoded protein is CASSLGLGGEQFF.

This clonotype was found many times. DNA of the CDR3: TGTGCCAGCAGTTATAGTCCGGGGGGCTATGGCTACACCTTC. Translation: CASSYSPGGYGYTF. This chain uses TRBV6-5 with TRBJ1-2; TRBD1 is a possible D gene (5 bases). CDR3 length equals 14 residues. The germline V gene encodes CDR1 MNHEY and CDR2 SVGAGI. Trimming cost V 3 bases and J 4 bases, with 12 bases left between them.

At least ten counts were recorded for this clonotype. The V and J genes are TRBV5-1 and TRBJ1-1; D not resolved. Trimming took 1 base from V and 1 from J, leaving 8 bases between them. The CDR3 runs to 14 residues. Germline values: CDR1 SGHRS, CDR2 YFSETQ. The CDR3 bases are TGCGCCAGCAGCTTGTTAGTCCAGAACACTGAAGCTTTCTTT. It specifies CASSLLVQNTEAFF.

This clonotype was seen ten or more times. The rearrangement joins TRBV20-1 to TRBJ2-4; D possibly matches TRBD1 or TRBD2 (5 bases each). Trimming took 5 bases from V and 6 from J, leaving 11 bases between them. This CDR3 has 12 residues. Germline V gene sequence: CDR1 DFQATT, CDR2 SNEGSKA (reference sequence). CDR3 DNA sequence: TGCAGTGCTCTTCGGGACCTAAACATTCAGTACTTC. Amino acid sequence: CSALRDLNIQYF.

This clonotype was counted ten times or more. In DNA form, the CDR3 reads TGTGCCAGCATGGGTTATCGGGCGGATTCCTACGAGCAGTACTTC. Amino acid sequence: CASMGYRADSYEQYF. The J gene is TRBJ2-7, the V gene TRBV25-1; no clear D gene. CDR1 is MGHDK and CDR2 is SYGVNS in the germline V gene. CDR3 length: 15 residues. V was cut by 7 bases and J by 1 base, with 17 bases left in between.